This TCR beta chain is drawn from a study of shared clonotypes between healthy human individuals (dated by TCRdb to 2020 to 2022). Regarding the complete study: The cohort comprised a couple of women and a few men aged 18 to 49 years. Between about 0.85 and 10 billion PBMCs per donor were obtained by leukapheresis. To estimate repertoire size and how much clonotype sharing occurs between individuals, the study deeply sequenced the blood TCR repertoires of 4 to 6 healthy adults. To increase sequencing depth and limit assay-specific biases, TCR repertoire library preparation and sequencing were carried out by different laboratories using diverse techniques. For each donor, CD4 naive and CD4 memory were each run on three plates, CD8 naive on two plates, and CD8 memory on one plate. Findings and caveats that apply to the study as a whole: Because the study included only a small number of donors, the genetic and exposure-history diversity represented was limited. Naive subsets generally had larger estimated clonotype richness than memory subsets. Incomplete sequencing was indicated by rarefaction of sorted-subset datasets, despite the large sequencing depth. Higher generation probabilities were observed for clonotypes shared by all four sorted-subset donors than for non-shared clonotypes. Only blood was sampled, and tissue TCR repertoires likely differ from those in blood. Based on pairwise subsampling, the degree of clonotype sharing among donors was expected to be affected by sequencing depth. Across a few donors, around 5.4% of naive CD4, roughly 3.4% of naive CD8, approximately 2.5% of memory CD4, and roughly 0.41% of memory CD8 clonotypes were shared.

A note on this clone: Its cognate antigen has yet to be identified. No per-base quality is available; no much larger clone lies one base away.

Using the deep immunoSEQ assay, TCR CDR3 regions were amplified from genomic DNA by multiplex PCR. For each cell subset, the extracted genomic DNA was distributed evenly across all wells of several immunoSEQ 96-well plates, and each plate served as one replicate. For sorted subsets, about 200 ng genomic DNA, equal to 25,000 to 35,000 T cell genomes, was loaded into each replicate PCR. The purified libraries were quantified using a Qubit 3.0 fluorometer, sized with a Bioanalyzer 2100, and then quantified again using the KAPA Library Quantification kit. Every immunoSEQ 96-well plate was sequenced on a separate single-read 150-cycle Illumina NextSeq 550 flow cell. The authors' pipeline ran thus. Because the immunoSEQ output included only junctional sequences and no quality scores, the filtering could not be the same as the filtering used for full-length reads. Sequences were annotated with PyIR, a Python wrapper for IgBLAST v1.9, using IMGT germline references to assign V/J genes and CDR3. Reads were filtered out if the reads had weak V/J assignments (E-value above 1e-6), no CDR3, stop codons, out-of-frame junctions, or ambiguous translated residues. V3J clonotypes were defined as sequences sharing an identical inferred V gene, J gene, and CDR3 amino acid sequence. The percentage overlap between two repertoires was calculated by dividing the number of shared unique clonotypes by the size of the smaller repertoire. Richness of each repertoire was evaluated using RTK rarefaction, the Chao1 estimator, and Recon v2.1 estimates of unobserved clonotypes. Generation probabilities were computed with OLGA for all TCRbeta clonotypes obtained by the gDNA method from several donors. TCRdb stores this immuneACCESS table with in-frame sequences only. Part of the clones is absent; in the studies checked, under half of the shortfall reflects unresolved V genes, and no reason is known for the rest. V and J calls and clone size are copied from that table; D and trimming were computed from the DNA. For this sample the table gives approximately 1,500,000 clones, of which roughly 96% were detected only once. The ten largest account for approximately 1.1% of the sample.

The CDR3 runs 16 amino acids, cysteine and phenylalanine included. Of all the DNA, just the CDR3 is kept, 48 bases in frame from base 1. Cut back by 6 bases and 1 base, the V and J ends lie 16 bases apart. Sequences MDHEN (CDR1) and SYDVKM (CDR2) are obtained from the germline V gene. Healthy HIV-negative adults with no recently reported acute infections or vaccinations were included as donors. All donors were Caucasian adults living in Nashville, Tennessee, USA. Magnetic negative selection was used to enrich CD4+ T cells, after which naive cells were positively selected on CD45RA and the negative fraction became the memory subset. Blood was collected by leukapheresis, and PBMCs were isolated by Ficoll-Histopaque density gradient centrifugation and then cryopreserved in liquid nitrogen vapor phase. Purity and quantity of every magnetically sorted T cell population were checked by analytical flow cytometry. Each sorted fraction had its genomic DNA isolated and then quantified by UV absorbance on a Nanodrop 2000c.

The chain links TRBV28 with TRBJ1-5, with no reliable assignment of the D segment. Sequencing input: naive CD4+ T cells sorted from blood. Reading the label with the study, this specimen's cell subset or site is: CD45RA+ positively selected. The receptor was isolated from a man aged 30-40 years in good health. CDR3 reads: CASSIMGIGSNQPQHF. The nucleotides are TGTGCCAGCAGCATAATGGGTATAGGAAGCAATCAGCCCCAGCATTTT.